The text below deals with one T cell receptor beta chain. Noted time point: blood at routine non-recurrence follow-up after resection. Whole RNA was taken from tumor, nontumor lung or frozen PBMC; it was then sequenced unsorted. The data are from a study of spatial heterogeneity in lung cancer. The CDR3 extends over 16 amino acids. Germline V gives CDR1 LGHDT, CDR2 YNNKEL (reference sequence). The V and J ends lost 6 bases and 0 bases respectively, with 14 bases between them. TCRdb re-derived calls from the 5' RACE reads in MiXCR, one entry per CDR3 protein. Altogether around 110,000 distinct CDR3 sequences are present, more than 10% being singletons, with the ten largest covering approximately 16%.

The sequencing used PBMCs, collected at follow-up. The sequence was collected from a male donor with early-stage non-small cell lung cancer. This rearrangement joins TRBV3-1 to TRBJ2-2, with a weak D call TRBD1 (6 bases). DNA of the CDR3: TGTGCCAGCAGTTTACACGGGACAACGAACACCGGGGAGCTGTTTTTT. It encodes CASSLHGTTNTGELFF.